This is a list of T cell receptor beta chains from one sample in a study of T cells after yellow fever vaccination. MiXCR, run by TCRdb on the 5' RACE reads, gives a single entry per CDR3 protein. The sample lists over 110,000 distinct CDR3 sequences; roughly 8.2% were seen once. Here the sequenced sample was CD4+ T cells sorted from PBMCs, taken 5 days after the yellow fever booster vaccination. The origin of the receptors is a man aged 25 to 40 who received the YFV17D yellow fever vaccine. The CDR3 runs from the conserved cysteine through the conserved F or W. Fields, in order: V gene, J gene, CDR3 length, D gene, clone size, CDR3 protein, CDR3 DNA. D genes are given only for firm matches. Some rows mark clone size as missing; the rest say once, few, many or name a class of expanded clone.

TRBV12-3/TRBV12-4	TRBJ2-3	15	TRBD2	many	CASRAGAGLIDTQYF	TGTGCCAGCAGGGCGGGAGCGGGGCTGATAGATACGCAGTATTTT
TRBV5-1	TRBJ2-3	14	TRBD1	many	CASSSGQPADTQYF	TGCGCCAGCAGCTCGGGACAGCCAGCAGATACGCAGTATTTT
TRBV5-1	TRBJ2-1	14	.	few	CASSVRQIYNEQFF	TGCGCCAGCAGCGTACGCCAGATCTACAATGAGCAGTTCTTC
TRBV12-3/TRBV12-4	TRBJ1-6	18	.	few	CAFSPAGRGGLGNSPLHF	TGTGCCTTCAGCCCAGCGGGGCGTGGAGGCCTGGGGAATTCACCCCTCCACTTT
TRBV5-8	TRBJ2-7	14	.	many	CASSSTGSIYEQYF	TGTGCCAGCAGCAGCACAGGGTCGATCTACGAGCAGTACTTC
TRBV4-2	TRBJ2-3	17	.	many	CASSQVGSGWGTDTQYF	TGTGCCAGCAGCCAAGTGGGGTCCGGGTGGGGAACAGATACGCAGTATTTT
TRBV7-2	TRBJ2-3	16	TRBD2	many	CASTRTGGDYTDTQYF	TGTGCCAGCACCCGGACTGGAGGGGACTACACAGATACGCAGTATTTT
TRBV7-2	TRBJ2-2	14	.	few	CAATGGSDLGELFF	TGTGCCGCCACCGGGGGTAGCGACCTCGGGGAGCTGTTTTTT
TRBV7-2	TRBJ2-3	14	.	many	CASSLPSPLDTQYF	TGTGCCAGCAGCCTTCCTTCTCCGTTGGATACGCAGTATTTT
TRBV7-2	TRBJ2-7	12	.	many	CASSSQGFEQYF	TGTGCCAGCAGCTCCCAGGGGTTCGAGCAGTACTTC
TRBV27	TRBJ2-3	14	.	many	CASIPDAYTDTQYF	TGTGCCAGCATCCCGGACGCGTACACAGATACGCAGTATTTT
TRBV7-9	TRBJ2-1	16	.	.	CASSLARRGIYNEQFF	TGTGCCAGCAGCTTAGCAAGGAGAGGAATATACAATGAGCAGTTCTTC
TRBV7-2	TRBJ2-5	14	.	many	CASSLGRSTETQYF	TGTGCCAGCAGCTTGGGGAGAAGCACAGAGACCCAGTACTTC
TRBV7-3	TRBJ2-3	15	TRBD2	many	CASSLRREDTDTQYF	TGTGCCAGCAGCTTAAGGCGGGAGGACACAGATACGCAGTATTTT
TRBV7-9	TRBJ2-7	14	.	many	CASRTVGQGGEQYF	TGTGCCAGCAGGACGGTCGGGCAGGGAGGAGAGCAGTACTTC
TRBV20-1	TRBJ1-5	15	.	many	CSARDPTEVNQPQHF	TGCAGTGCTAGAGATCCGACAGAAGTCAATCAGCCCCAGCATTTT
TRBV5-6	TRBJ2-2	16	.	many	CASSWGGTTNTGELFF	TGTGCCAGCAGCTGGGGGGGCACCACGAACACCGGGGAGCTGTTTTTT
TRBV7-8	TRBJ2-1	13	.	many	CASSIILGDEQFF	TGTGCCAGCAGCATAATACTCGGGGATGAGCAGTTCTTC
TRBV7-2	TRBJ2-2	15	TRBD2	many	CASSLGTSGIRELFF	TGTGCCAGCAGCCTAGGGACTAGCGGGATTAGGGAGCTGTTTTTT
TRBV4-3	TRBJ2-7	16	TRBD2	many	CASSQDRLAGSYEQYF	TGCGCCAGCAGCCAAGATAGACTAGCGGGGTCCTACGAGCAGTACTTC
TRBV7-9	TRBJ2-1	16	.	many	CASSSQDRSSYNEQFF	TGTGCCAGCAGCTCGCAAGATCGGAGCTCCTACAATGAGCAGTTCTTC
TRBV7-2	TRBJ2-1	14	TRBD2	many	CASSFGTSGNEQFF	TGTGCCAGCAGCTTCGGGACTAGCGGCAATGAGCAGTTCTTC
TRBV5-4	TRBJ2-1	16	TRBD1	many	CASSLAGQGVYNEQFF	TGTGCCAGCAGCTTGGCGGGACAGGGTGTCTACAATGAGCAGTTCTTC
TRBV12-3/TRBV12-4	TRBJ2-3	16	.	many	CASSLGRGYYTDTQYF	TGTGCCAGCAGTTTAGGAAGGGGCTATTACACAGATACGCAGTATTTT
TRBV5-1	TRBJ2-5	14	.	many	CASSFPGGGETQYF	TGCGCCAGCAGCTTCCCAGGGGGGGGAGAGACCCAGTACTTC
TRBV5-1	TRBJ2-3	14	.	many	CASSLEFNTDTQYF	TGCGCCAGCAGCTTGGAGTTTAACACAGATACGCAGTATTTT
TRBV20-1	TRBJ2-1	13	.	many	CSAKVGKRNEQFF	TGCAGTGCCAAAGTGGGGAAACGCAATGAGCAGTTCTTC
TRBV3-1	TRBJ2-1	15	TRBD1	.	CASSQEGGRWAEQFF	TGTGCCAGCAGCCAGGAAGGGGGCAGGTGGGCTGAGCAGTTCTTC
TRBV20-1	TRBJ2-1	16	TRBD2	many	CSARVGFGRENNEQFF	TGCAGTGCTAGAGTGGGTTTTGGGAGGGAGAATAATGAGCAGTTCTTC
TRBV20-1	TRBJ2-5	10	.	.	CSATRETQYF	TGCAGTGCAACTAGAGAGACCCAGTACTTC
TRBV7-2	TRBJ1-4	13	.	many	CASSEPGREKLFF	TGTGCCAGCAGCGAACCGGGACGGGAAAAACTGTTTTTT
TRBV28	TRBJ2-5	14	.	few	CASRTRVREETQYF	TGTGCCAGCAGAACGAGGGTTAGGGAAGAGACCCAGTACTTC
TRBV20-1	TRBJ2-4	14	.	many	CSAGRPATKNIQYF	TGCAGTGCTGGAAGACCGGCTACCAAAAACATTCAGTACTTC
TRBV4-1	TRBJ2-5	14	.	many	CASSQDDRQETQYF	TGCGCCAGCAGCCAAGACGACCGCCAAGAGACCCAGTACTTC
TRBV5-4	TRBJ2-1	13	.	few	CASSLIAGHEQFF	TGTGCCAGCAGCTTGATTGCGGGTCATGAGCAGTTCTTC
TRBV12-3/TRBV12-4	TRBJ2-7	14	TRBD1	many	CASRTGQSSYEQYF	TGTGCCAGCAGGACGGGACAGAGCTCCTACGAGCAGTACTTC
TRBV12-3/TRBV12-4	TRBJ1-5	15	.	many	CASSINQGSNQPQHF	TGTGCCAGCAGTATAAATCAGGGGAGCAATCAGCCCCAGCATTTT